The entry below gives a single T cell receptor (beta chain) sequence along with its context. The PCR employed 60 Vbeta primers together with 13 Jbeta primers. The repertoire was sequenced with immunoSEQ multiplex PCR; TCRdb's copy has only in-frame clones and lacks some. The repertoire holds over 130,000 clones, around 75% seen once, with over 0.95% in the top ten. With 3 bases removed from V and 4 bases from J, the gap between germline ends came to 5 bases. CDR1 SGDLS and CDR2 YYNGEE come from the germline V gene. The CDR3 length is 12 residues. These data originate in a study of cytomegalovirus exposure and HLA in healthy donors.

The material sequenced was PBMCs. The clonotype comes from a female donor in good health and CMV-seronegative. The rearrangement joins TRBV9 to TRBJ2-1; D gene unclear. The CDR3 DNA follows: TGTGCCAGCAGCGCAGATTACAATGAGCAGTTCTTC. Protein sequence: CASSADYNEQFF.